The 18 T cell receptor beta chains below come from one sample, sequenced in a study of cytomegalovirus exposure and HLA in healthy donors. Both 60 Vbeta primers and 13 Jbeta primers went into the PCR. Clones were sequenced by immunoSEQ multiplex PCR, and TCRdb holds only the in-frame ones, with some missing. The sample consists of about 180,000 clones, more than 80% of them appearing once. Sequencing was performed on PBMCs. The receptor set was obtained from a man aged 18 to 30 in good health and CMV-seronegative.

The chain uses TRBV9 and TRBJ1-2; tentatively, D is TRBD1 (5 bases). The CDR3 extends over 12 amino acids. In germline, CDR1 is SGDLS, CDR2 YYNGEE. Trimming took off 5 bases at V and 4 bases at J, with 9 bases between the two ends. The CDR3 region is CASRRGSYGYTF. The CDR3 coding sequence is TGTGCCAGCAGGCGGGGGAGCTATGGCTACACCTTC.

This rearrangement joins TRBV5-1 to TRBJ1-3; D ambiguous. CDR3 length: 15 residues. V lost 1 base and J 3 bases, leaving 11 bases between the germline ends. The germline V gene encodes CDR1 SGHRS and CDR2 YFSETQ. The CDR3 loop reads CASSLSTGSGNTIYF. The CDR3 region has the DNA TGCGCCAGCAGCTTGAGTACGGGAAGTGGAAACACCATATATTTT. The full variable domain, its missing parts supplied by reference TRBV5-1 and TRBJ1-3, is KAGVTQTPRYLIKTRGQQVTLSCSPISGHRSVSWYQQTPGQGLQFLFEYFSETQRNKGNFPGRFSGRQFSNSRSEMNVSTLELGDSALYLCASSLSTGSGNTIYFGEGSWLTVV.

The chain couples TRBV6-1 to TRBJ2-5, with 8 bases fitting TRBD1. Germline V gene sequence: CDR1 MNHNS, CDR2 SASEGT. CDR3 size: 13 residues. J lost 5 bases, V lost 10 bases, and 9 bases had no gene match. The CDR3 bases are TGTGCCACACGACAGGGGTCGGGGGAGACCCAGTACTTC. Protein sequence: CATRQGSGETQYF.

This sequence joins TRBV28 and TRBJ2-7, with D unresolved. CDR3 length: 12 amino acids. V lost 6 bases, J lost 2 bases, and 8 bases lay in between. CDR1 and CDR2 (germline): MDHEN, SYDVKM. The CDR3 protein is CASRSTTYEQYF. The DNA for the CDR3 is TGTGCCAGCAGGAGTACCACCTACGAGCAGTACTTC.

The chain carries TRBV6-5 and TRBJ1-2; no clear D. There are 13 residues in the CDR3. From germline, CDR1 is MNHEY and CDR2 SVGAGI. The V gene lost 2 bases and the J gene lost 4 bases, with 8 bases spanning the gap. CDR3 residues: CASSYESSYGYTF. In DNA form, the CDR3 reads TGTGCCAGCAGTTACGAGTCAAGCTATGGCTACACCTTC.

The chain has TRBV14 and TRBJ2-3; D remains unclear. The germline V and J ends were trimmed by 4 bases and 2 bases, with 10 bases remaining between them. The length of the CDR3 is 14 residues. Germline V gives CDR1 SGHDN, CDR2 FVKESK. DNA for the CDR3: TGTGCCAGCAGCCCAGTAATTAACACAGATACGCAGTATTTT. Translated: CASSPVINTDTQYF.

The chain joins TRBV4-1 to TRBJ2-7, with D hard to call. The CDR3 loop spans 14 amino acids. Germline CDR1 MGHRA, CDR2 YSYEKL. Trimming cost V 0 bases and J 3 bases, with 9 bases left between them. The CDR3 DNA follows: TGCGCCAGCAGCCAAGAAACGAGTTACTACGAGCAGTACTTC. This gives the protein CASSQETSYYEQYF.

V usage is TRBV28 and J usage is TRBJ1-5; 7 bases are a match to TRBD1. Germline V gene lookup returns CDR1 MDHEN and CDR2 SYDVKM. The CDR3 has 14 amino acids. V shed 4 bases, J shed 4 bases, and the junction held 4 bases outside the gene matches. The CDR3 DNA reads as TGTGCCAGCAGTTCCCCGACAGGGAATCAGCCCCAGCATTTT. It is translated as CASSSPTGNQPQHF.

This clone was detected only a few times. The genes are TRBV4-3 and TRBJ2-7; the D gene is possibly TRBD1 (7 bases). CDR1 and CDR2 (germline): LGHNA, YSLEER. CDR3 length equals 14 residues. The germline V and J ends were trimmed by 0 bases and 5 bases, with 11 bases remaining between them. The CDR3 loop is CASSQDGRGDEQYF. The CDR3 nucleotides are TGCGCCAGCAGCCAAGATGGCAGGGGGGACGAGCAGTACTTC.

The genes are TRBV6-6 and TRBJ2-3; 9 nucleotides line up with TRBD2. This CDR3 has 15 residues. Germline CDR1 and CDR2: MNHNY and SVGAGI (reference sequence). The trim removed 4 bases at V and 0 bases at J, leaving 2 bases unmatched. The CDR3 sequence: CASSWAGGSTDTQYF. DNA for the CDR3: TGTGCCAGCAGTTGGGCGGGAGGGAGCACAGATACGCAGTATTTT.

The genes are TRBV27 and TRBJ1-5, with a possible D match to TRBD1 (6 bases). CDR3 size: 15 residues. The germline V and J ends were trimmed by 0 bases and 2 bases, with 8 bases remaining between them. Germline lookup yields CDR1 MNHEY and CDR2 SMNVEV (reference sequence). CDR3 protein: CASSLSGGRNQPQHF. Written as DNA, the CDR3 is TGTGCCAGCAGTTTATCGGGGGGGCGCAATCAGCCCCAGCATTTT.

The chain uses TRBV10-1 and TRBJ2-1; TRBD2 might be the D (5 bases). V gave up 3 bases and J gave up 7 bases, with 7 bases separating them. This CDR3 contains 12 residues. CDR1 WNHNN and CDR2 SYGVQD come from the germline V gene (reference sequence). The CDR3 protein is CASSELVNEQFF. In DNA form, the CDR3 reads TGCGCCAGCAGTGAACTAGTGAATGAGCAGTTCTTC.

The rearrangement links TRBV30 to TRBJ1-2; the D gene is possibly TRBD1 (5 bases). Germline CDR1 is GTSNPN and CDR2 is SVGIG (reference sequence). This CDR3 spans 13 amino acids. Trimming took off 1 base at V and 4 bases at J, with 10 bases between the two ends. CDR3 in amino acids: CAWSGGTGYGYTF. For the CDR3, the DNA is TGTGCCTGGAGTGGCGGGACGGGCTATGGCTACACCTTC.

The gene calls are TRBV6-5 and TRBJ1-2, with a weak D call TRBD1 (5 bases). The V end was cut by 2 bases, the J end by 4 bases, with 8 bases between. The germline V gene has CDR1 MNHEY and CDR2 SVGAGI. The CDR3 sequence is 13 residues long. The CDR3 reads CASSYADSYGYTF. CDR3 bases: TGTGCCAGCAGTTACGCAGACAGCTATGGCTACACCTTC.

V is TRBV27 and J is TRBJ2-7; no reliable D call. V was trimmed by 2 bases and J by 1 base, leaving 12 bases between them. The germline V gene encodes CDR1 MNHEY and CDR2 SMNVEV (reference sequence). This CDR3 region has 15 residues. Here the CDR3 reads CASSLVPGSSYEQYF. The CDR3 bases are TGTGCCAGCAGTTTAGTCCCAGGTTCATCCTACGAGCAGTACTTC.

V is TRBV28 and J is TRBJ2-5; 8 bases match TRBD1. Germline lookup yields CDR1 MDHEN and CDR2 SYDVKM. The junction had 14 bases not matched to a gene; V was cut back by 4 bases and J by 4 bases. The CDR3 has 17 amino acids. For the CDR3, the DNA is TGTGCCAGCAGTTCTGGACAGGGAATAAGGTCCCGAGAGACCCAGTACTTC. This codes for CASSSGQGIRSRETQYF.

The V and J genes are TRBV11-2 and TRBJ2-7; perhaps TRBD1 as D (6 bases). Germline V gives CDR1 SGHAT, CDR2 FQNNGV. Trimming removed 3 bases from V and 3 bases from J, with 9 bases in between. The CDR3 contains 13 residues. The CDR3 spells CASSFGTLYEQYF. CDR3 coding DNA: TGTGCCAGCAGCTTTGGGACACTCTACGAGCAGTACTTC.

The chain links TRBV6-6 to TRBJ2-2, with D perhaps matching TRBD2 (6 bases). The CDR3 runs to 15 residues. The V end was cut by 7 bases, the J end by 2 bases, with 14 bases between. Germline assignment: CDR1 MNHNY and CDR2 SVGAGI (reference sequence). CDR3 DNA: TGTGCCAGCACGAAAGCCGGGACTAACACCGGGGAGCTGTTTTTT. This codes for CASTKAGTNTGELFF.